This paragraph reports one T cell receptor (beta chain). The sample belongs to a study of blood T cell repertoires in COVID-19. Study background: Some COVID-19 samples were acute and others convalescent; all came from the United States, Italy and Spain.

Methods used by the authors: Reference gene primer amplification gave nucleated cell count estimates. Data came from immunoSEQ multiplex PCR; TCRdb stores just in-frame clones and leaves some out. V and J calls and clone size come straight from that table; D and trimming were deduced from the DNA. This sample has 100,000 to 120,000 clones, with 65% to 85% found just once. This TCR derives from a man aged 45-65 years with acute or convalescent COVID-19. Sequenced: peripheral blood.

CDR3 protein: CASSLVAGEFNYGYTF. CDR3 nucleotides: TGTGCCAGCAGCTTAGTGGCAGGCGAGTTTAACTATGGCTACACCTTC. The chain couples TRBV7-8 to TRBJ1-2; D remains unclear. The CDR3 totals 16 residues. Germline CDR1 and CDR2: SGHVS and FQNEAQ. Trimming pared 1 base from V and 1 base from J, leaving 13 bases between.